The entry below describes one T cell receptor (beta chain). Its target is not known. Cultured CD4+ T cell DNA was sequenced using the Oncomine TCR Beta short-read assay. TCRdb used MiXCR to reprocess the PCR reads, holding one entry per CDR3 protein. Here the sample spans roughly 13,000 distinct CDR3 sequences, 45% to 55% being singletons. Losses at the gene ends were 4 bases for V and 4 bases for J; bases not matched to a gene: 5. CDR1 is MNHEY, CDR2 SVGAGI, per germline. The CDR3 spans 14 residues. The data are from a study of vaccination and CD4 T cells after COVID-19. Study information: Convalescent patients gave post-COVID blood a median approximately 100 days post-diagnosis, range 35 to 161. Samples after vaccination came a median 72 days past dose two, ranging 14 to 241. Cellular stimulation was performed using overlapping spike peptides derived from SARS-CoV-2, HCoV-NL63, HCoV-OC43 and HCoV-229E.

Treatment reported: approximately 10-day PBMC culture with coronavirus spike peptide pools or control peptides (ViraFEST assay). Each well received approximately 1.8 million PBMCs, cultured with about 11 IU/ml IL-2 and 8 to 10 ug/ml peptide pools. The V call is TRBV6-5, the J call TRBJ2-7, with TRBD1 matching 9 bases. Sequenced material: CD4+ T cells from blood, cultured in vitro. This receptor was identified in a human donor who had recovered from COVID-19. This CDR3 reads CASSWDRVPYEQYF. CDR3 sequence (DNA): TGTGCCAGCAGTTGGGACAGGGTCCCTTACGAGCAGTACTTC.